Listed here are 19 T cell receptor beta chains from one sample, sequenced in a study of CD8 T cells in Susac syndrome (dated by TCRdb to between 2018 and 2021). The library was produced with the immunoSEQ multiplex PCR assay. RNA was extracted using the RNeasy kit, and roughly 0.5 to 1 ug of the RNA was reverse transcribed with random hexamers. In TCRdb, the public reads were trimmed at Q25 with fastp and aligned with MiXCR, with productive beta chains retained. CDR3 protein duplicates are merged, each entry listing the most common genes and DNA. For this sample there are 75,000 to 95,000 distinct CDR3 sequences; 75% to 95% appear just once. The ten biggest clones cover under 0.6% of the sample. The sample was CD8+ T cells from PBMCs. The receptors stem from a human donor with multiple sclerosis.

The chain uses TRBV5-4 and TRBJ2-7; D is possibly TRBD1 (5 bases). Germline loops: CDR1 SGHNT, CDR2 YYREEE (reference sequence). Trimming shortened V by 4 bases and J by 6 bases, and 14 bases separated the two germline ends. The CDR3 totals 13 residues. CDR3: CASSPIGAPEQYF. The CDR3 region has the DNA TGTGCCAGCAGCCCCATTGGGGCGCCCGAGCAGTACTTC.

This chain connects TRBV28 to TRBJ2-3; no definite D call. Per the germline V gene, CDR1 is MDHEN and CDR2 is SYDVKM. The CDR3 is made up of 15 amino acids. V dropped 4 bases and J dropped 0 bases, with 11 bases sitting between them. CDR3 in amino acids: CASSSLRHSTDTQYF. DNA for the CDR3: TGTGCCAGCAGTTCCCTGAGACATAGCACAGATACGCAGTATTTT.

The rearrangement uses TRBV11-2 and TRBJ2-3, with 7 nucleotides matching TRBD2. There are 15 residues in the CDR3. Trimming at V came to 5 bases and at J to 2 bases, leaving 7 bases not matched to a gene. Germline CDR1 and CDR2: SGHAT and FQNNGV. The CDR3 loop is CASSGGGTATDTQYF. DNA of the CDR3: TGTGCCAGCAGCGGGGGAGGGACCGCCACAGATACGCAGTATTTT.

The gene calls are TRBV28 and TRBJ2-2; D ambiguous. V lost 5 bases to trimming and J lost 5 bases, with 9 bases between them. The CDR3 consists of 13 residues. Germline V CDR1 and CDR2: MDHEN, SYDVKM. CDR3 coding DNA: TGTGCCAGCAGTCTCTTAGATACCGGGGAGCTGTTTTTT. As protein: CASSLLDTGELFF.

This chain links TRBV2 with TRBJ1-1; 7 bases are shared with TRBD1. Trimming cost V 11 bases and J 1 base; bases outside gene matches: 4. The CDR3 loop spans 12 amino acids. Looked up from germline, CDR1 is SNHLY and CDR2 is FYNNEI. For the CDR3, the DNA is TGTGCCCTGGGACAGACGAACACTGAAGCTTTCTTT. Protein sequence: CALGQTNTEAFF.

V gene TRBV5-6 combines with J gene TRBJ2-7; TRBD1 aligns across 8 bases. Germline CDR1 is SGHDT and CDR2 is YYEEEE. V was pared by 0 bases and J by 6 bases, with 8 bases of the junction left unmatched. CDR3 length: 15 amino acids. DNA of the CDR3: TGTGCCAGCAGCTTGGGGACAGGGATTTACGGCGAGCAGTACTTC. It yields the protein CASSLGTGIYGEQYF.

This clonotype showed up just once. The CDR3 protein is CASSEDRGDTQYF. Here the CDR3 DNA reads TGTGCCAGCAGTGAGGACAGGGGAGATACGCAGTATTTT. V usage is TRBV2 and J usage is TRBJ2-3, with 9 bases fitting TRBD1. Germline CDR1 SNHLY, CDR2 FYNNEI. The CDR3 totals 13 residues. V lost 3 bases and J lost 5; bases outside the gene matches: 0. The full variable domain, its missing parts supplied by reference TRBV2 and TRBJ2-3, is EPEVTQTPSHQVTQMGQEVILRCVPISNHLYFYWYRQILGQKVEFLVSFYNNEISEKSEIFDDQFSVERPDGSNFTLKIRSTKLEDSAMYFCASSEDRGDTQYFGPGTRLTVL.

V gene TRBV6-6 combines with J gene TRBJ1-1, with D possibly TRBD1 on 6 matching bases. The CDR3 length is 14 residues. Trimming cost V 7 bases and J 10 bases, with 22 bases left between them. Looked up from germline, CDR1 is MNHNY and CDR2 is SVGAGI (reference sequence). DNA of the CDR3: TGTGCCAGCAATTATCTGGGCAGGGGTGAGCTAGCTTTCTTT. Residues: CASNYLGRGELAFF.

The rearrangement links TRBV6-1 to TRBJ2-7; TRBD2 agrees at 7 bases. CDR1 is MNHNS and CDR2 is SASEGT in the germline V gene. This CDR3 spans 16 amino acids. V lost 5 bases to trimming and J lost 1 base; unmatched junction nucleotides: 11. The CDR3 DNA reads TGTGCCAGCAGTAGGTCCGGCGGGAGTGGGTCCTACGAGCAGTACTTC. Amino acids: CASSRSGGSGSYEQYF.

V is TRBV2 and J is TRBJ2-5; no firm D call. V dropped 3 bases and J dropped 7 bases, with 12 bases sitting between them. The CDR3 has 13 amino acids. In germline, CDR1 is SNHLY, CDR2 FYNNEI. The CDR3 loop is CASSEPGKRTQYF. CDR3 sequence (DNA): TGTGCCAGCAGTGAGCCTGGGAAAAGGACCCAGTACTTC. The full variable domain, its missing parts supplied by reference TRBV2 and TRBJ2-5, is EPEVTQTPSHQVTQMGQEVILRCVPISNHLYFYWYRQILGQKVEFLVSFYNNEISEKSEIFDDQFSVERPDGSNFTLKIRSTKLEDSAMYFCASSEPGKRTQYFGPGTRLLVL.

V usage is TRBV28 and J usage is TRBJ1-5, with a possible D match to TRBD1 (5 bases). V lost 1 base and J lost 6, with 10 bases in between. The CDR3 spans 14 residues. The V gene's germline CDR1 is MDHEN and CDR2 SYDVKM. The CDR3 DNA reads as TGTGCCAGCAGTTTATCCCGGGGGAGTCAGCCCCAGCATTTT. Translating it yields CASSLSRGSQPQHF. The full variable domain, with the rest looked up from reference TRBV28 and TRBJ1-5, is DVKVTQSSRYLVKRTGEKVFLECVQDMDHENMFWYRQDPGLGLRLIYFSYDVKMKEKGDIPEGYSVSREKKERFSLILESASTNQTSMYLCASSLSRGSQPQHFGDGTRLSIL.

The V gene is TRBV25-1, the J gene TRBJ2-2; no clear D. Deletions cut 8 bases from V and 4 bases from J, with 17 bases between. The CDR3 is 15 residues long. The germline V gene encodes CDR1 MGHDK and CDR2 SYGVNS. CDR3 DNA sequence: TGTGCCAGCTGTTCTTCGAGCTCGGGCACCGGGGAGCTGTTTTTT. It yields the protein CASCSSSSGTGELFF.

The rearrangement uses TRBV15 and TRBJ2-2; no definite D call. The germline gives CDR1 LNHNV, CDR2 YYDKDF (reference sequence). V was shortened by 3 bases and J by 1 base, with 6 bases between the two germline ends. The CDR3 covers 14 residues. The CDR3: CATSSTRNTGELFF. CDR3 nucleotides: TGTGCCACCAGCAGCACGAGGAACACCGGGGAGCTGTTTTTT.

The chain recombines TRBV29-1 with TRBJ2-2; D call uncertain. This CDR3 spans 13 amino acids. Trimming stripped 5 bases from V and 1 base from J, with 8 bases between. Per the germline V gene, CDR1 is SQVTM and CDR2 is ANQGSEA. The CDR3 bases are TGCAGCGTTCCAGTGGGGAACACCGGGGAGCTGTTTTTT. Protein product: CSVPVGNTGELFF.

J is TRBJ1-2 and V is TRBV10-2, with TRBD1 identical over 7 bases. Germline values: CDR1 WSHSY, CDR2 SAAADI. The trim removed 7 bases at V and 5 bases at J, leaving 4 bases unmatched. The CDR3 consists of 12 residues. The CDR3, as DNA: TGCGCCAGCAAATCGACAGGGTATGGCTACACCTTC. It translates to CASKSTGYGYTF.

Concerning this clonotype itself: The junction and the germline gene differ at one end; a read error may be behind it. CDR3 loop: CASSFADSNSPPHF. The DNA for the CDR3 is TGTGCCAGCAGCTTCGCCGACAGTAATTCACCCCCCCACTTT. V usage is TRBV9 and J usage is TRBJ1-6; D is possibly TRBD1 (5 bases). CDR3 length: 14 residues. From germline, CDR1 is SGDLS and CDR2 YYNGEE.

The J gene is TRBJ2-1, the V gene TRBV27; 7 bases match TRBD2. The CDR3 runs 14 residues. V lost 0 bases and J lost 10; bases outside the gene matches: 6. Germline V gene data show CDR1 as MNHEY and CDR2 as SMNVEV (reference sequence). The CDR3 spells CASSLSPGGNEQFF. CDR3 nucleotide sequence: TGTGCCAGCAGTTTATCCCCGGGGGGAAACGAGCAGTTCTTC.

The genes are TRBV27 and TRBJ2-4; D is ambiguous. The CDR3 covers 13 residues. Per the germline V gene, CDR1 is MNHEY and CDR2 is SMNVEV (reference sequence). V shed 6 bases and J shed 3 bases, with 9 bases lying between them. The CDR3, as DNA: TGTGCCAGCAGCCCTAGGGACAAAAACATTCAGTACTTC. It yields the protein CASSPRDKNIQYF.

CDR3 loop: CATSRVGGEETQYF. Here the CDR3 DNA reads TGTGCCACCAGCAGAGTAGGAGGGGAAGAGACCCAGTACTTC. This chain links TRBV15 with TRBJ2-5; possibly TRBD2 for D (6 bases). Germline CDR1 reads LNHNV; CDR2 reads YYDKDF (reference sequence). The V and J ends lost 1 base and 3 bases respectively, with 9 bases between them. There are 14 residues in the CDR3.